The sequence of this T cell receptor beta chain was determined in a study of blood T cell repertoires in COVID-19. Study-level information: T cells, B-cell-depleted T cells, or PBMCs supplied cDNA or gDNA.

Profiled with immunoSEQ multiplex PCR; TCRdb holds only in-frame clones, not every one. Of 60,000 to 65,000 clones in the sample, 90% were seen once. Germline V gene sequence: CDR1 ENHRY, CDR2 SYGVKD. This CDR3 has 17 residues. After removal of 6 bases from V and 0 bases from J, the junction contained 10 bases not matched to a gene. Sequencing input: peripheral blood. V usage is TRBV10-3 and J usage is TRBJ2-2; TRBD1 agrees at 7 bases. The TCR sequence derives from a woman of 80 years or more with active COVID-19. The CDR3 nucleotides read TGTGCCATCAGAAGGGGGCTAGATTCAGCGAACACCGGGGAGCTGTTTTTT. It yields the protein CAIRRGLDSANTGELFF.